This T cell receptor beta chain was captured in a study of shared clonotypes between healthy human individuals. Sequenced by immunoSEQ multiplex PCR; TCRdb stores in-frame clones only, minus some. The table has over 850,000 clones, 78% seen once. There are a few counts of this clone. The V end lost 1 base, the J end lost 9 bases, and 10 bases lay between the germline ends. The germline CDR1 and CDR2 sequences are SGHTA and FQGNSA. This CDR3 is 13 amino acids long. Negatively enriched CD4+ T cells were divided by CD45RA into naive and memory. The chain employs TRBV7-2 and TRBJ2-1; no reliable D call. This receptor was identified in a man aged 18 to 35 in good health. Some clones in this sample may be carry-over from other donors' samples. Sequenced input: memory CD4+ T cells from PBMCs. Stated subset: CD45RA-negative fraction. DNA for the CDR3: TGTGCCAGCAGCTTAGTGACGACGCGTGAGCAGTTCTTC. Translation: CASSLVTTREQFF.